This entry describes one T cell receptor (beta chain). What it recognizes is unknown. Measured with immunoSEQ multiplex PCR; TCRdb has only the in-frame clones, and not every one. The top ten clones hold roughly 4.2% of a sample with about 110,000 clones, roughly 86% of them seen once. The CDR3 has 16 residues. J gave up 6 bases and V 4 bases, and 15 bases lay outside the gene matches. Germline CDR1 SGHNT, CDR2 YYREEE (reference sequence). This record comes from a study of T cell responses to AZD1222 COVID-19 vaccine. Study-wide findings and caveats: It should be noted that donors were predominantly white British and more often female, and clonal diversity was possibly underestimated. Unmutated variant regions reportedly attract nearly half of all spike-specific TCRs. At 160-218 and 743-854, vaccine-associated CD4 TCRs were dominant, and they spanned spike.

This chain connects TRBV5-4 to TRBJ1-1; 7 bases are shared with TRBD1. The sequence was obtained from an adult in good health. Here the sequenced sample was peripheral blood, taken on day 0 of AZD1222 vaccination. CDR3: CASSVGYRGWSAEAFF. DNA of the CDR3: TGTGCCAGCAGCGTGGGTTACAGGGGTTGGAGCGCTGAAGCTTTCTTT.